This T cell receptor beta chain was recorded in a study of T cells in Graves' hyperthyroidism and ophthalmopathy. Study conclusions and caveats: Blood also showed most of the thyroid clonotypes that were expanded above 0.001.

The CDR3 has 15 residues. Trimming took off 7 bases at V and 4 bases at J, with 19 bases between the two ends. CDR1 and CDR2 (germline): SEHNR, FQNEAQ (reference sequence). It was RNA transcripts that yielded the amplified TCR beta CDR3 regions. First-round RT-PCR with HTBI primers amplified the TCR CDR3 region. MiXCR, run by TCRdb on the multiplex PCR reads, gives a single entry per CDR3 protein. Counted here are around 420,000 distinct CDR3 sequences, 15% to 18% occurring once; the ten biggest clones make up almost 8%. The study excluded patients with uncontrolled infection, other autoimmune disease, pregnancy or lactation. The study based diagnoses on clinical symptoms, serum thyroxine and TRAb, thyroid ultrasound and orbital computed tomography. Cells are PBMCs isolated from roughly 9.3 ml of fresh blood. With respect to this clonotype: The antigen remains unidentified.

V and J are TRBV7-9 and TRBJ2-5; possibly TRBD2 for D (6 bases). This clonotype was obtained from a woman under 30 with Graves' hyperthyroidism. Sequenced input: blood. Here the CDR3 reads CASTPGTQTGETQYF. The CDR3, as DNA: TGTGCCAGCACCCCCGGGACTCAGACCGGAGAGACCCAGTACTTC.